This entry is about one T cell receptor beta chain. The table lists this clone with a count of one. The specificity of this receptor is unknown. No clone much larger than this one lies a single base away; base qualities are absent. These data belong to a study of cytomegalovirus exposure and HLA in healthy donors (dated by TCRdb to about 2017). Broadly, across the study: An earlier analysis of several hundred of the donors reported 250 to 350 Gb of sequence data and 95 million to 120 million unique TCR beta sequences obtained from about 179 million T cells. The number of typed donors differed by locus: about 620-630 for A, B, C, DRB1 and DQB1; approximately 520 for DQA1; 606 for DPA1; and some 470 for DPB1. In a later genetic analysis, genome-wide SNP genotypes for about three fifths of the roughly 670 donors were used, and that subset was treated as a discovery cohort. A few DR-DQ haplotypes were treated as single units for association and clustering because of strong linkage in the cohort. Roughly 300 gigabases of sequencing data and tens of millions of unique TCR sequences were included in an early release covering roughly 600 HLA-typed donors. Both class I and class II loci were covered by HLA typing, at four-digit resolution. To decide whether each TCR beta V gene segment behaved as functional or pseudogenic, an earlier analysis of some 600 of the donors relied on high-throughput TCR beta sequencing. In addition to the first cohort of about 650 subjects, a separate validation cohort of some 120 different subjects was used. The study aimed to test whether cataloging public T cell receptors could reveal signatures of past pathogen exposure. In a later analysis, previously published TCR beta repertoires from several hundred donors were re-analyzed and high-resolution HLA genotyping was added so that TCR occurrence patterns could be studied. Of the roughly 410 genotyped donors, more than 75% were placed in the genetic ancestry cluster associated with self-reported Caucasian donors. Donor age, sex, ethnicity and CMV serostatus were collected together with the repertoire data. The study profiled the T cell repertoires of under 700 subjects by immunosequencing and related them to cytomegalovirus serostatus. Among some 410 genotyped donors of the cohort, an average of around 250,000 unique TCR beta nucleotide sequences was sequenced per donor, of which roughly 18% were non-productive. Every discovery cohort repertoire had been produced on one sequencing platform. Rather than drawing on any new phenotypic data, the later analysis identified candidate immune exposures from TCR beta sequences and the way those sequences occurred across donors. To predict cytomegalovirus infection status, the study brought together high-throughput TCR immunosequencing, statistical association of individual TCRs with disease status, and machine learning. Overall study outcomes, separate from this receptor: According to a later analysis, TCR association rates differed among HLA loci, with DRB1 alleles showing the most associated TCRs and HLA-C alleles showing the fewest. A later analysis associated 15,000 to 20,000 TCR beta sequences with specific HLA alleles at a false discovery rate of 0.05. In both the original and validation cohorts, the classifier was reported to diagnose cytomegalovirus status with high specificity and sensitivity. HLA typing was unavailable for some donors at each locus, so association tests used only the typed subset. Assigning TCR associations to individual alleles was difficult when HLA alleles, especially DR and DQ, strongly co-occurred. The authors suggested that the approach could potentially be extended to other disease states and immunological phenotypes. Linkage disequilibrium might explain the correlated functional status among segregating V segments, but an unknown experimental factor could not be excluded. The 87-base-pair reads could not distinguish some IMGT-functional V segments, including TRBV6-2 and TRBV6-3, so those segments were excluded. Most TCR sequences were observed very rarely across donors, whereas some public TCRs were present in many individuals. Because counts were too low, some 17 rarely observed V segments, including chromosome 9 orphons, were excluded from the earlier analysis of 587 of the donors. In a later analysis, HLA-associated TCR beta chains were found to be more clonally expanded and to have lower generation probabilities than equally common non-associated chains. The study listed around 160 TCR beta chains as associated with cytomegalovirus. Several of the top co-occurrence clusters appeared to be linked to parvovirus B19, influenza, CMV and Epstein-Barr virus, according to a later analysis. The cohort was sequenced for TCR beta chains only, and without alpha or paired-chain data the features that could be detected were limited. CMV serostatus was the only immune exposure information available for the cohort. According to a later analysis, most CMV-associated TCR beta chains appeared to be HLA-restricted, and the HLA associations seemed to be driven largely by CMV exposure. A further reported finding was that TCR beta sequences accurately predicted the HLA-A and HLA-B alleles for most subjects in the first cohort. An association between a missense DCLRE1C variant and V-gene and J-gene trimming of TCR beta chains was found in a later genetic analysis and replicated in an independent cohort. According to a later genetic analysis, donors in an Asian-associated ancestry cluster had fewer N-insertions in productive TCRs than the roughly 670-donor mean. A few of the identified cytomegalovirus-associated TCR beta chains were confirmed in vitro to be specific for cytomegalovirus antigens. The presence/absence analyses assumed that sequencing depth was roughly uniform across donors, and that assumption may not be true. A cluster of highly shared sequence variants was judged likely to be a technical artifact of the sequencing pipeline. In an earlier analysis of some 550 of the donors, most TCR beta V segments were observed in productive rearrangements about 87% or about 30% of the time, broadly matching IMGT annotations.

The cohort consisted of some 670 healthy bone marrow donors. Cohort members were all nominally healthy when sampled, although unrecorded immune exposures were likely present. The donor tested CMV seropositive, placing the donor among the 289 seropositive members of the cohort. A peripheral blood sample was collected from each donor, and TCR beta sequencing was performed on peripheral blood mononuclear cells. The Qiagen DNeasy Blood Extraction Kit was used to extract genomic DNA from the blood cell samples. The V end gives up 4 bases and the J end 5 bases, leaving 6 bases in the junction not matched to a gene. From the germline V gene, CDR1 is LGHNA and CDR2 is YNFKEQ. Including cysteine and phenylalanine, the CDR3 has 14 amino acids. Of all the DNA, just the CDR3 is kept, 42 bases in frame from base 1. Library creation used the immunoSEQ multiplex PCR assay. The multiplex PCR relied on a mix of 60 forward primers for TCR Vbeta segments and 13 reverse primers for TCR Jbeta segments. The CDR3 region of rearranged TCR beta genes was amplified from genomic DNA by a multiplex PCR assay. The amplified TCR beta libraries were sequenced on the Illumina HiSeq System as 87-base-pair reads. For the original study's pipeline: Across the 700 or so repertoires, a later analysis counted 78 million or so unique TCR beta chains, some 11 million of which were shared by at least two donors. Raw reads were error-corrected and collapsed into unique sequences with a nearest-neighbor algorithm that merged closely related sequences to remove PCR and sequencing errors. To assign V, D and J gene segments, CDR3 sequences were aligned to IMGT reference sequences. For a sequence to be retained, at least a six-nucleotide match to both a V gene segment and a J gene segment was required. Rearrangements were called productive when the CDR3 lacked stop codons and stayed in frame with V and J; all others were non-productive. CDR3 was defined by IMGT convention, running from the second conserved V-encoded cysteine to the conserved J-encoded phenylalanine. Sequences without an unambiguous match to a single V gene segment were excluded from the earlier analysis of several hundred of the donors. In an earlier analysis of approximately 500 of the donors, a V segment was called functional when productive rearrangements were above 56.7%, and segregating when the standard deviation between donors exceeded 5%. A statistical classification framework was developed to diagnose cytomegalovirus status using the catalog of TCR beta chain sequences. V and J gene assignment, in a later analysis, came from comparing TCR nucleotide sequences with IMGT/GENE-DB human TR gene sequences. A later analysis assigned CDR3 sequences and most-parsimonious VDJ recombination scenarios with the TCRdist pipeline. In a later analysis, each TCR beta chain was defined by its CDR3 amino acid sequence together with its V-gene family, and reads lacking a unique V-gene family were excluded. A later analysis removed over 500 highly shared, low-generation-probability nucleotide sequences to deal with suspected cross-contamination and a sequencing artifact. In a later analysis, a clonal expansion index was calculated for each public chain from normalized within-repertoire ranks of inferred template counts. Generation probabilities in a later analysis came from a VDJ recombination model fitted to out-of-frame rearrangements, and those results were checked against IGoR. In a later analysis, TCR-TCR, TCR-HLA and TCR-CMV co-occurrence was scored with hypergeometric tests, and a repertoire-size bias correction was applied to TCR pairs. To estimate false discovery rates, a later analysis permuted the HLA or CMV assignments 20 times. A later analysis grouped co-occurring TCRs with DBSCAN, adding TCRdist sequence similarity when clustering within HLA-allele-positive subsets. Repertoires with fewer than 30,000 or more than 120,000 public chains were left out of co-occurrence clustering, as were about 5 repertoires with anomalous nucleotide sharing. TCRdb took over this immuneACCESS table, retaining in-frame rearrangements with V and J assigned. Such tables are incomplete; in checked studies, under half of the missing clones stem from an unresolved V gene, and the remainder is unexplained. V and J calls and clone size come straight from that table; D and trimming were deduced from the DNA. The sample contains approximately 110,000 clones, 75% to 85% of them found a single time. 2.5% to 3% of the sample is in the top ten clones.

The source material was PBMCs. This TCR derives from a woman between 18 and 30 years old in good health and CMV-seropositive. Recombination joined TRBV4-2 with TRBJ2-7, and 9 junctional nucleotides match TRBD2. The CDR3 has the sequence CASSLAGVPHEQYF. The nucleotide sequence reads as follows: TGTGCCAGCAGCCTAGCGGGAGTTCCCCACGAGCAGTACTTC.